These T cell receptor beta chains were read from a single sample in a study of blood T cell repertoires in COVID-19. TCRdb's copy holds only in-frame clones and misses some; the assay was immunoSEQ multiplex PCR. The data show over 250,000 clones, 85% to 90% seen once. Sequenced sample: peripheral blood. The source is a woman aged 50 to 65 with COVID-19, enrolled during active disease. The conserved cysteine and the conserved F or W are not part of the CDR3 here. Expanded clones get a size class; other rows say once, few or many, or leave the size out.

clone_size	v_call	j_call	cdr3_aa
-	TRBV19	TRBJ2-1	ASRPVSGSYNEQF
-	TRBV6-5	TRBJ2-1	ASSKWESVRDEQF
-	TRBV19	TRBJ2-3	ASKFRDRPTDTQY
-	TRBV6-5	TRBJ2-1	ASSWASGGVDEQF
-	TRBV5-4	TRBJ2-7	ASSFGIRATGHVYEQY
-	TRBV5-1	TRBJ2-7	ASSQGGAGPPYEQY
-	TRBV7-9	TRBJ2-2	ASSPGTLITGELF
-	TRBV6-1	TRBJ2-7	ASSEEQGYEQY
-	TRBV25-1	TRBJ2-5	ASKREETQY
-	TRBV7-9	TRBJ1-5	ASSSEDSYNQPQH
-	TRBV24-1	TRBJ2-1	ATSDGEGPGDEQF
-	TRBV7-9	TRBJ1-5	ASSLVLGQGVAQPQH
-	TRBV5-1	TRBJ2-7	ASSLIQGAYEQY
once	TRBV9	TRBJ2-1	ASSVKGLAGDNEQF
-	TRBV5-1	TRBJ1-6	ASRPGRDNSPLH
-	TRBV2	TRBJ2-5	ASRARDRGGETQY
-	TRBV5-5	TRBJ1-5	ASSPGQVTYSNQPQH
-	TRBV4-2	TRBJ2-1	ASSQATGLASYNEQF
-	TRBV2	TRBJ2-1	ASSPGLAGNEQF
-	TRBV6-1	TRBJ1-6	ASSDGGGTINSPLH
-	TRBV27	TRBJ2-3	ASSLFGTGGIDTQY
-	TRBV29-1	TRBJ1-2	SVDPGYGYT
-	TRBV19	TRBJ2-1	ASTTRGAYNEQF
-	TRBV3-1/TRBV3-2	TRBJ1-1	ASSQYGITDTEAF
-	TRBV9	TRBJ2-7	ASSAGGRLGDRANEQY
-	TRBV14	TRBJ2-2	ASSQNSGSTGELF
-	TRBV4-2	TRBJ2-7	ASSQAGTGVYEQY